Each of the 25 T cell receptor beta chains below was sequenced from the same sample in a study of T cells in Graves' hyperthyroidism and ophthalmopathy. Regions amplified from RNA transcripts were the TCR beta CDR3 regions. An initial round of RT-PCR targeting the TCR CDR3 relied on the HTBI primer set. TCRdb reprocessed the multiplex PCR reads via MiXCR and lists one record per CDR3 protein. The profile shows about 710,000 distinct CDR3 sequences, roughly 15% of them singletons. The sequencing sample was made of blood. The receptors derive from a man between 18 and 29 years old with Graves' hyperthyroidism.

This clonotype was found many times. The chain has TRBV2 and TRBJ1-1; D is undetermined. The length of the CDR3 is 12 residues. Germline-derived CDR1 and CDR2 are SNHLY and FYNNEI. Between the trimmed V and J ends, which lost 10 bases and 0 bases, there was a span of 9 bases. The CDR3: CATSRMNTEAFF. Here the CDR3 DNA reads TGTGCCACCTCGCGGATGAACACTGAAGCTTTCTTT.

This clonotype was observed a few times. The genes are TRBV7-9 and TRBJ1-4; 9 bases match TRBD1. The CDR3 covers 18 residues. Germline V gene sequence: CDR1 SEHNR, CDR2 FQNEAQ (reference sequence). V trimming: 1 base; J trimming: 0 bases; junction bases outside the gene matches: 6. CDR3 in DNA: TGTGCCAGCAGCTTAGGGACAGGGGCCCTTACAACTAATGAAAAACTGTTTTTT. This gives the protein CASSLGTGALTTNEKLFF.

This rearrangement joins TRBV6-4 to TRBJ1-2, with D tentatively TRBD1 (5 bases). The length of the CDR3 is 13 residues. V lost 9 bases to trimming and J lost 3 bases, with 14 bases between them. Per the germline V gene, CDR1 is MRHNA and CDR2 is SNTAGT. The CDR3 here is CASRQNLDYGYTF. The CDR3 DNA reads TGTGCCAGTCGACAGAATCTGGACTATGGCTACACCTTC.

This clonotype was found many times. The chain has TRBV10-3 and TRBJ2-7, with D possibly being TRBD1 (5 bases). CDR3 length: 16 amino acids. Between the trimmed V and J ends, which lost 3 bases and 3 bases, there was a span of 18 bases. Germline V gives CDR1 ENHRY, CDR2 SYGVKD. CDR3: CAISERGSRLYYEQYF. In DNA, the CDR3 is TGTGCCATCAGTGAAAGGGGTTCAAGGTTGTACTACGAGCAGTACTTC.

This sequence joins TRBV5-1 and TRBJ1-3; no reliable D call. Germline lookup yields CDR1 SGHRS and CDR2 YFSETQ. The CDR3 is 15 amino acids. The V end lost 3 bases, the J end lost 0 bases, and 10 bases lay between the germline ends. The DNA for the CDR3 is TGCGCCAGCAGCTCGGACGGGTTCTCTGGAAACACCATATATTTT. It translates to CASSSDGFSGNTIYF. The full variable domain, in which reference TRBV5-1 and TRBJ1-3 provide the parts outside the CDR3, is KAGVTQTPRYLIKTRGQQVTLSCSPISGHRSVSWYQQTPGQGLQFLFEYFSETQRNKGNFPGRFSGRQFSNSRSEMNVSTLELGDSALYLCASSSDGFSGNTIYFGEGSWLTVV.

This clonotype was seen many times. This chain joins TRBV28 and TRBJ2-5; 7 bases are a match to TRBD1. CDR1 is MDHEN, CDR2 SYDVKM, per germline. The CDR3 is made up of 12 amino acids. With V trimmed by 6 bases and J by 5 bases, 3 bases remained unmatched. CDR3 DNA sequence: TGTGCCAGCAGGATCAGGGGGGAGACCCAGTACTTC. Translated, it gives CASRIRGETQYF.

CDR3 residues: CASSSMGNTEAFF. The CDR3 DNA reads as TGTGCCAGCAGCAGTATGGGGAACACTGAAGCTTTCTTT. The V call is TRBV9, the J call TRBJ1-1, with D uncertain. V was trimmed by 4 bases and J by 1 base, leaving 8 bases between them. In germline, CDR1 is SGDLS, CDR2 YYNGEE. The CDR3 totals 13 residues.

In this sample, this clonotype turned up many times. CDR3 coding DNA: TGTGCCAGCTCACCACGAGACAGGGGAGAGACCCAGTACTTC. Its translation is CASSPRDRGETQYF. The J gene is TRBJ2-5, the V gene TRBV18, with TRBD1 identical over 8 bases. CDR3 length: 14 amino acids. The V gene end was trimmed by 1 base and the J gene end by 4 bases; junction bases not matched to a gene: 2. The germline CDR1 and CDR2 sequences are KGHSH and LQKENI.

This clonotype occurred many times. The chain links TRBV30 to TRBJ2-7; D might be TRBD2 (5 bases). Trimming shortened V by 2 bases and J by 3 bases, and 8 bases separated the two germline ends. This CDR3 has 12 amino acids. Germline assignment: CDR1 GTSNPN and CDR2 SVGIG (reference sequence). The CDR3 DNA reads as TGTGCCTGGAGTTGGGCGGGCTACGAGCAGTACTTC. It translates to CAWSWAGYEQYF.

This clonotype was seen at least ten times. J is TRBJ2-3 and V is TRBV6-2 or TRBV6-3; a weak D match, TRBD1 (6 bases). The CDR3 length is 13 residues. The V end lost 2 bases, the J end lost 3 bases, and 6 bases lay between the germline ends. The V gene's germline CDR1 is MNHEY and CDR2 SVGEGT. CDR3 nucleotides: TGTGCCAGCAGTTACAGGGGGACAGATACGCAGTATTTT. Amino acids: CASSYRGTDTQYF.

This clonotype showed up just a few times. The chain links TRBV6-4 to TRBJ2-7; D may be TRBD1 (6 bases). The CDR3 totals 16 residues. Germline loops: CDR1 MRHNA, CDR2 SNTAGT. Trimming cost V 2 bases and J 7 bases, with 21 bases left between them. DNA for the CDR3: TGTGCCAGCAGTGACGGAACAGTAAATATTGGACAGGAGCAGTACTTC. It translates to CASSDGTVNIGQEQYF.

The chain couples TRBV2 to TRBJ2-7; the match to TRBD1 covers 7 bases. Germline CDR1 is SNHLY and CDR2 is FYNNEI. The V and J ends lost 2 bases and 4 bases, in that order; junction bases with no gene match: 8. The CDR3 is made up of 15 amino acids. The CDR3 DNA reads as TGTGCCAGCAGTGAAAGGCGCCGGGACAGTTACGAGCAGTACTTC. As protein: CASSERRRDSYEQYF.

This clonotype was recorded many times. V gene TRBV5-1 combines with J gene TRBJ2-7; TRBD2 agrees at 8 bases. This CDR3 spans 14 amino acids. Germline CDR1 and CDR2: SGHRS and YFSETQ. Unmatched junction bases numbered 14, after V lost 9 bases and J lost 6 bases. The CDR3 nucleotides are TGCGCCACCCGGTTGGCGGGAGGTAAGGGCGAGCAGTACTTC. Protein sequence: CATRLAGGKGEQYF.

Worth noting for this clonotype: Given a much more abundant clone one base away, this may be a read error. V gene TRBV20-1 combines with J gene TRBJ2-1; D is unclear. Per the germline V gene, CDR1 is DFQATT and CDR2 is SNEGSKA (reference sequence). V was trimmed by 5 bases and J by 4 bases, leaving 12 bases between them. This CDR3 has 13 residues. The CDR3 here is CSAFPSKYNEQFF. DNA of the CDR3: TGCAGTGCTTTCCCCTCTAAGTACAATGAGCAGTTCTTC.

Ten or more counts support this clonotype. This rearrangement joins TRBV28 to TRBJ2-1; no reliable D call. CDR3 length: 11 residues. Germline CDR1 and CDR2: MDHEN and SYDVKM. Trimming removed 5 bases at V and 9 bases at J, with 8 bases between. The CDR3 DNA reads TGTGCCAGCAGTCTCCCCGGTGAGCAGTTCTTC. Amino acid sequence: CASSLPGEQFF.

The chain uses TRBV4-1 and TRBJ2-7; D perhaps matches TRBD1 (6 bases). Deletions cut 0 bases from V and 3 bases from J, with 9 bases between. Germline CDR1 and CDR2: MGHRA and YSYEKL. The CDR3 totals 14 residues. Written as DNA, the CDR3 is TGCGCCAGCAGCCAAGATGGCAGGGGCTACGAGCAGTACTTC. This sequence encodes CASSQDGRGYEQYF.

This clonotype was recorded a few times. The chain couples TRBV29-1 to TRBJ2-1; 11 bases map to TRBD2. Germline CDR1 SQVTM, CDR2 ANQGSEA. The ends lost 5 bases at V and 7 bases at J; junction bases unmatched: 7. The CDR3 has 14 residues. Here the CDR3 DNA reads TGCAGCGTTACCAGGGGACTAGCGGCGAATGAGCAGTTCTTC. Protein product: CSVTRGLAANEQFF.

V and J are TRBV6-1 and TRBJ2-5; the match to TRBD2 covers 7 bases. The CDR3 is made up of 14 amino acids. Unmatched junction bases numbered 5, after V lost 3 bases and J lost 4 bases. Germline V CDR1 and CDR2: MNHNS, SASEGT. CDR3 amino acids: CASSDKPGGETQYF. The CDR3 region has the DNA TGTGCCAGCAGTGATAAGCCGGGAGGAGAGACCCAGTACTTC.

The gene calls are TRBV20-1 and TRBJ2-1; 7 bases match TRBD2. The CDR3 is 13 amino acids. Germline CDR1 DFQATT, CDR2 SNEGSKA (reference sequence). V trimming: 6 bases; J trimming: 8 bases; junction bases outside the gene matches: 10. This CDR3 reads CSAPRWEGHEQFF. The CDR3 nucleotides read TGCAGTGCCCCTCGGTGGGAGGGGCATGAGCAGTTCTTC.

This clonotype was recorded at least ten times. V usage is TRBV20-1 and J usage is TRBJ2-7; D might be TRBD1 (6 bases). Germline-derived CDR1 and CDR2 are DFQATT and SNEGSKA (reference sequence). V was cut by 6 bases and J by 2 bases, with 17 bases left in between. This CDR3 is 14 amino acids long. CDR3 loop: CSAPPGTRTYEQYF. The DNA of the CDR3 is TGCAGTGCCCCCCCCGGGACACGTACCTACGAGCAGTACTTC.

This clonotype was found a few times. The J gene is TRBJ2-1, the V gene TRBV20-1, with 7 positions matching TRBD2. This CDR3 comprises 16 residues. Germline values: CDR1 DFQATT, CDR2 SNEGSKA (reference sequence). With V trimmed by 0 bases and J by 5 bases, 10 bases remained unmatched. The CDR3 loop reads CSARDLWEGTHNEQFF. CDR3 in DNA: TGCAGTGCTAGAGATCTCTGGGAGGGGACTCACAATGAGCAGTTCTTC.

This clonotype was picked up a small number of times. The chain has TRBV9 and TRBJ2-1; 7 bases align to TRBD1. J gave up 2 bases and V 5 bases, and 7 bases lay outside the gene matches. This CDR3 contains 15 residues. CDR1 is SGDLS, CDR2 YYNGEE, per germline. CDR3 amino acids: CASSTTGWTYNEQFF. The CDR3 DNA sequence: TGTGCCAGCAGTACGACAGGGTGGACCTACAATGAGCAGTTCTTC.

This clonotype was detected only a few times. One junction end does not reproduce the germline sequence, and a read error may be involved. J is TRBJ1-3 and V is TRBV3-1, with D unclear. Germline-derived CDR1 and CDR2 are LGHDT and YNNKEL (reference sequence). CDR3 length: 15 amino acids. CDR3 nucleotides: TGTACCAGCAGCCTACTTGCGACACTCGGAAACACCATATATTTT. Translating gives CTSSLLATLGNTIYF.

The chain uses TRBV18 and TRBJ1-5; no clear D. This CDR3 comprises 14 residues. Trimming took off 3 bases at V and 0 bases at J, with 6 bases between the two ends. Germline values: CDR1 KGHSH, CDR2 LQKENI. CDR3 sequence: CASSPQYSNQPQHF. In nucleotides, the CDR3 is TGTGCCAGCTCACCCCAGTATAGCAATCAGCCCCAGCATTTT.

The table lists this clonotype with many counts. The chain employs TRBV20-1 and TRBJ1-2, with 8 bases aligning to TRBD1. V was clipped by 3 bases and J by 8 bases; unmatched bases: 8. This CDR3 has 13 residues. Germline V gene lookup returns CDR1 DFQATT and CDR2 SNEGSKA (reference sequence). The CDR3 is CSASPQGARGYTF. In nucleotides, the CDR3 is TGCAGTGCTAGTCCCCAGGGGGCACGAGGCTACACCTTC.